Given below is one T cell receptor beta chain in context. This clone was seen once. There is no known antigen for this receptor. One base away there is no much larger clone; base qualities are not given. The trial excluded patients who had a history of autoimmune disease or were on systemic immunosuppression. Peripheral blood for TCR sequencing was collected from all dose cohorts at baseline, on cycle 4 day 1, and on cycle 7 day 1. The samples were taken from a phase I, first-in-human, multicenter, open-label dose-escalation trial of ivuxolimab. The trial enrolled adults with locally advanced or metastatic head and neck squamous cell, hepatocellular, melanoma or renal cell carcinoma. CD4+ and CD8+ T cells were sorted separately from peripheral blood before TCR sequencing. To sequence the TCRbeta CDR3 region, genomic DNA was isolated from the sorted cells. The immunoSEQ Assay was used for sequencing of TCRbeta CDR3 regions. The source is immuneACCESS, and TCRdb retained only in-frame sequences with V and J called. Part of the clones is not carried over; for the studies checked, unresolved V genes explain less than half of this, and the remainder is unexplained. The sample yields approximately 74,000 clones; roughly 78% were counted once. The ten largest account for more than 4.5% of the sample.

This entry is derived from a study of OX40 agonist ivuxolimab in advanced cancers. Study-level background: Ivuxolimab was a fully human IgG2 agonistic monoclonal antibody targeting the costimulatory receptor OX40 (CD134). In the dose-escalation cohort, roughly four fifths of patients were male, and the mean age was about 55 years, with a range of roughly 23 to 85. Peripheral TCRbeta sequencing was intended to test whether TCR sequence diversity was altered and clonal T-cell expansion was caused by ivuxolimab. Prior anti-PD-1, anti-PD-L1 or anti-CTLA-4 therapy was permitted, and less than 45% of dose-escalation patients had received checkpoint inhibitors. Intravenous ivuxolimab was administered to patients every 2 weeks at six dose levels: 0.01, 0.1, 0.3, 1.5, 3 and 10 mg/kg. Of the roughly 52 dose-escalation patients, hepatocellular carcinoma was present in 19, melanoma in around 15, renal cell carcinoma in 9 and head and neck cancer in 9. Partial responses occurred in three dose-escalation patients, of whom one had hepatocellular carcinoma and two had cutaneous melanoma. The monotherapy dose-escalation portion (N of about 57 patients) of the phase I ivuxolimab trial is reported in the paper.

The germline V gene provides CDR1 SGHRS and CDR2 YFSETQ. The V end gives up 6 bases and the J end 2 bases, leaving 6 bases in the junction not matched to a gene. The CDR3, cysteine through phenylalanine, is 14 amino acids long. Only CDR3 DNA is held: 42 bases, read in frame from base 1. Broad study findings and their caveats: Which antigens the clonally expanded peripheral T cells were specific for was not determined. Partial responders in the 0.1-3.0 mg/kg groups had among the lowest normalized peripheral clonal expansion, especially among CD8+ T cells. At doses from 0.1 to 3.0 mg/kg, clonal expansion was seen in both CD4+ and CD8+ blood T cells between baseline and week 6. Low levels of normalized T-cell clonal expansion were also shown by some nonresponding patients. After ivuxolimab, more expanded clones were found on average in CD8+ T cells than in CD4+ T cells.

The specimen comprised CD4+ or CD8+ T cells sorted from blood, sampled in a trial of the OX40 agonist ivuxolimab. The sequence is built from TRBV5-1 and TRBJ2-5, with 8 junctional bases fitting TRBD2. The sequence was collected from an adult with an advanced solid tumor such as melanoma, head and neck, liver or kidney cancer. In nucleotide form, the sequence is TGCGCCAGCACCCCAGGACTAGCTCAAGAGACCCAGTACTTC. Protein translation: CASTPGLAQETQYF.